This entry lists 26 T cell receptor beta chains sequenced from one sample in a study of identical twins. TCRdb analysed the 5' RACE reads with MiXCR anew, one entry per CDR3 protein. Among 140,000 to 150,000 distinct CDR3 sequences listed, roughly 3.5% were seen once. The sample was memory T cells sorted from blood. These TCRs come from a young man in good health.

This clonotype came up many times. CDR3 in DNA: TGTGCCAGCAGCCCCAGGAGTTCACCCGGGGAGCTGTTTTTT. This gives the protein CASSPRSSPGELFF. The rearrangement links TRBV5-5 to TRBJ2-2; D remains unclear. V gave up 4 bases and J gave up 6 bases, with 13 bases separating them. The length of the CDR3 is 14 residues. Looked up from germline, CDR1 is SGHKS and CDR2 is YYEKEE (reference sequence).

This clonotype has at least ten counts. The chain links TRBV12-3 or TRBV12-4 to TRBJ2-2; 10 bases line up with TRBD1. V was pared by 6 bases and J by 7 bases, with 5 bases of the junction left unmatched. There are 14 residues in the CDR3. The DNA of the CDR3 is TGTGCCAGCAGGACAGGGGGCAAGGTCGGGGAGCTGTTTTTT. Translated: CASRTGGKVGELFF.

This clonotype was seen at least ten times. The chain joins TRBV28 to TRBJ2-7; 7 bases align to TRBD1. Germline CDR1 reads MDHEN; CDR2 reads SYDVKM. The ends lost 5 bases at V and 3 bases at J; junction bases unmatched: 7. The CDR3 is 14 amino acids. CDR3: CASSPTDRVYEQYV. The CDR3 nucleotides are TGTGCCAGCAGTCCAACAGACAGGGTCTACGAGCAGTACGTC.

This clonotype was observed many times. The chain's CDR3 is CASSLAPGSEQYF. The CDR3, as DNA: TGTGCCAGCAGCTTAGCCCCGGGGAGCGAGCAGTACTTC. This chain uses TRBV7-8 with TRBJ2-7; D is possibly TRBD2 (5 bases). CDR3 size: 13 residues. Germline loops: CDR1 SGHVS, CDR2 FQNEAQ. V shed 0 bases and J shed 6 bases, with 9 bases lying between them.

In its sample, this clonotype was seen many times. The rearrangement joins TRBV12-3 or TRBV12-4 to TRBJ1-2, with D perhaps matching TRBD1 (5 bases). There are 13 residues in the CDR3. V was shortened by 3 bases and J by 4 bases, with 9 bases between the two germline ends. The CDR3 spells CASSFTGFYGYTF. The CDR3 nucleotides are TGTGCCAGCAGTTTCACAGGCTTCTATGGCTACACCTTC.

This clonotype came up many times. The chain combines TRBV29-1 with TRBJ2-3; D unclear. V was clipped by 6 bases and J by 5 bases, with 12 bases between them. The CDR3 extends over 12 amino acids. From germline, CDR1 is SQVTM and CDR2 ANQGSEA. The CDR3 protein is CSVKSSGDTQYF. The CDR3 DNA follows: TGCAGCGTCAAGAGCTCGGGAGATACGCAGTATTTT.

This clonotype showed up many times. This chain connects TRBV6-5 to TRBJ2-5, with a weak D call TRBD2 (6 bases). Deletions cut 4 bases from V and 2 bases from J, with 11 bases between. CDR3 length: 14 residues. Germline-derived CDR1 and CDR2 are MNHEY and SVGAGI. CDR3 DNA: TGTGCCAGCAGTTCGGGACTCTTACAAGAGACCCAGTACTTC. Translating it yields CASSSGLLQETQYF.

At least ten counts were recorded for this clonotype. This chain joins TRBV11-3 and TRBJ2-1, with 9 bases that match TRBD1. Losses at the gene ends were 4 bases for V and 4 bases for J; bases not matched to a gene: 5. Germline V gives CDR1 SGHNT, CDR2 YENEEA. CDR3 length: 15 residues. DNA of the CDR3: TGTGCCAGCAGCTCAACAGGGGGCGGTTACAATGAGCAGTTCTTC. It translates to CASSSTGGGYNEQFF.

This clonotype was found many times. The chain links TRBV9 to TRBJ1-5; D possibly corresponds to TRBD1 (5 bases). CDR3 size: 14 residues. Germline assignment: CDR1 SGDLS and CDR2 YYNGEE. The V end was cut by 0 bases, the J end by 4 bases, with 8 bases between. The CDR3 sequence: CASSVEAGNQPQHF. In DNA, the CDR3 is TGTGCCAGCAGCGTAGAGGCAGGGAATCAGCCCCAGCATTTT.

This clonotype has at least ten counts. The rearrangement joins TRBV6-1 to TRBJ2-7, with unresolved D. V was trimmed by 5 bases and J by 4 bases, leaving 12 bases between them. The germline gives CDR1 MNHNS, CDR2 SASEGT. This CDR3 is 13 amino acids long. The CDR3 DNA follows: TGTGCCAGCAGTAAATCCCATAGGTACGAGCAGTACGTC. Encoded protein: CASSKSHRYEQYV.

Many counts were recorded for this clonotype. The chain couples TRBV12-3 or TRBV12-4 to TRBJ2-4, with TRBD1 as a possible D gene (5 bases). This CDR3 has 18 residues. V lost 9 bases, J lost 1 base, and 25 bases lay in between. Here the CDR3 reads CASTWGRLGKWAKNIQYF. Written as DNA, the CDR3 is TGTGCCAGTACATGGGGCAGGTTAGGAAAGTGGGCCAAAAACATTCAGTACTTC.

Ten or more counts support this clonotype. The V gene is TRBV4-2, the J gene TRBJ2-6; D unclear. Germline-derived CDR1 and CDR2 are LGHNA and YNFKEQ. The V and J ends lost 2 bases and 0 bases respectively, with 11 bases between them. The CDR3 is made up of 17 amino acids. The CDR3 reads CASSQIDTNSGANVLTF. The CDR3 DNA follows: TGTGCCAGCAGCCAAATTGACACCAACTCTGGGGCCAACGTCCTGACTTTC.

This clonotype was found many times. The chain recombines TRBV6-2 or TRBV6-3 with TRBJ1-5, with D perhaps TRBD1 (5 bases). Germline-derived CDR1 and CDR2 are MNHEY and SVGEGT. Deletions cut 4 bases from V and 5 bases from J, with 21 bases between. The CDR3 runs 17 residues. Here the CDR3 DNA reads TGTGCCAGCAGTTCGTCGGTCCCACAGGCGACCCATCAGCCCCAGCATTTT. Translated, it gives CASSSSVPQATHQPQHF.

This clonotype has at least ten counts. The junction departs from germline at one end; a sequencing error may be responsible. The chain links TRBV7-7 to TRBJ2-1, with D perhaps matching TRBD1 (8 bases). The CDR3 sequence is 13 residues long. Looked up from germline, CDR1 is SSHAT and CDR2 is FNYEAQ (reference sequence). CDR3 residues: CASSSQGGTVESW. CDR3 DNA: TGTGCCAGCAGCTCACAGGGGGGGACCGTAGAGAGCTGG.

This clonotype was counted at least ten times. The rearrangement joins TRBV6-5 to TRBJ2-1, with D possibly being TRBD1 (6 bases). Germline-derived CDR1 and CDR2 are MNHEY and SVGAGI. This CDR3 contains 14 residues. V lost 4 bases, J lost 2 bases, and 9 bases lay in between. The CDR3 DNA reads TGTGCCAGCAGTTCCAGGGGCACCTACAATGAGCAGTTCTTC. Encoded protein: CASSSRGTYNEQFF.

This clonotype was seen ten or more times. The chain joins TRBV6-5 to TRBJ1-2, with D maybe TRBD1 (5 bases). Trimming left V 3 bases short and J 7 bases short, with 12 bases between. The CDR3 totals 13 residues. The germline V gene has CDR1 MNHEY and CDR2 SVGAGI. The CDR3 DNA follows: TGTGCCAGCAGTTATCGAGGGACGGCTGGCTACACCTTC. It specifies CASSYRGTAGYTF.

The table lists this clonotype with many counts. J is TRBJ2-7 and V is TRBV24-1, with TRBD1 identical over 8 bases. V gave up 7 bases and J gave up 11 bases; unmatched junction bases: 9. Germline V gene sequence: CDR1 KGHDR, CDR2 SFDVKD. This CDR3 contains 12 residues. CDR3 sequence: CATSGDRGDEYF. CDR3 nucleotide sequence: TGTGCCACCAGCGGCGACAGGGGTGACGAGTACTTC.

This clonotype was counted at least ten times. J is TRBJ2-7 and V is TRBV7-2, with 10 positions matching TRBD2. The CDR3 loop spans 15 amino acids. After removal of 4 bases from V and 3 bases from J, the junction contained 6 bases not matched to a gene. In germline, CDR1 is SGHTA, CDR2 FQGNSA. This chain's CDR3 is CASSWRTSGYYEQYF. CDR3 nucleotides: TGTGCCAGCAGCTGGAGGACTAGCGGATACTACGAGCAGTACTTC.

This clonotype was observed at least ten times. The genes are TRBV15 and TRBJ2-1; the D is unclear. Germline-derived CDR1 and CDR2 are LNHNV and YYDKDF (reference sequence). There are 13 residues in the CDR3. The V and J ends lost 6 bases and 0 bases respectively, with 6 bases between them. The CDR3 region is CATSDSSYNEQFF. DNA for the CDR3: TGTGCCACCAGTGATAGCTCCTACAATGAGCAGTTCTTC.

The chain carries TRBV5-1 and TRBJ2-3; D tentatively reads TRBD1 or TRBD2 (6 bases each). The CDR3 covers 16 residues. V lost 0 bases and J lost 0, with 11 bases in between. Per germline, CDR1 SGHRS and CDR2 YFSETQ. CDR3 region: CASSLGRGPSTDTQYF. CDR3 bases: TGCGCCAGCAGCTTGGGTCGGGGGCCGAGCACAGATACGCAGTATTTT. Based on the CDR3 plus reference TRBV5-1 and TRBJ2-3, the full variable domain is KAGVTQTPRYLIKTRGQQVTLSCSPISGHRSVSWYQQTPGQGLQFLFEYFSETQRNKGNFPGRFSGRQFSNSRSEMNVSTLELGDSALYLCASSLGRGPSTDTQYFGPGTRLTVL.

The table lists this clonotype with many counts. The V call is TRBV5-1, the J call TRBJ1-1, with a weak D call TRBD1 (5 bases). The CDR3 is 14 residues long. V lost 9 bases, J lost 1 base, and 16 bases lay in between. The germline V gene encodes CDR1 SGHRS and CDR2 YFSETQ. For the CDR3, the DNA is TGCGCCACCAACACCGGGGGGGGGAACACTGAAGCTTTCTTT. The encoded protein is CATNTGGGNTEAFF. The full variable domain, in which reference TRBV5-1 and TRBJ1-1 provide the parts outside the CDR3, is KAGVTQTPRYLIKTRGQQVTLSCSPISGHRSVSWYQQTPGQGLQFLFEYFSETQRNKGNFPGRFSGRQFSNSRSEMNVSTLELGDSALYLCATNTGGGNTEAFFGQGTRLTVV.

This clonotype came up many times. The genes are TRBV11-1 and TRBJ2-1, with 7 bases fitting TRBD2. The CDR3 runs 19 residues. Germline V gives CDR1 SGHAT, CDR2 FQDESV (reference sequence). V was pared by 2 bases and J by 4 bases, with 17 bases of the junction left unmatched. The CDR3 sequence: CASSLRALRAGLSYNEQFF. As DNA, the CDR3 is TGTGCCAGCAGCTTAAGGGCGTTGAGAGCGGGATTGTCTTACAATGAGCAGTTCTTC.

The J gene is TRBJ2-3, the V gene TRBV7-2, with 10 positions matching TRBD1. Per the germline V gene, CDR1 is SGHTA and CDR2 is FQGNSA. Trimming at V came to 5 bases and at J to 6 bases, leaving 11 bases not matched to a gene. The CDR3 has 16 residues. The CDR3 nucleotides are TGTGCCAGCAGCCAAACTCCGGGACAGGGGCTGGATACGCAGTATTTT. It codes for CASSQTPGQGLDTQYF.

The table lists this clonotype with many counts. The chain couples TRBV4-1 to TRBJ1-1; D may be TRBD1 (5 bases). The length of the CDR3 is 15 residues. The germline V and J ends were trimmed by 5 bases and 1 base, with 14 bases remaining between them. CDR1 and CDR2 from the germline V gene are MGHRA and YSYEKL. The CDR3 loop is CASSGWGYPNTEAFF. Here the CDR3 DNA reads TGCGCCAGCAGCGGGTGGGGGTATCCGAACACTGAAGCTTTCTTT.

In its sample, this clonotype was seen many times. J is TRBJ1-6 and V is TRBV7-2; D might be TRBD1 (5 bases). The CDR3 loop spans 16 amino acids. V was trimmed by 0 bases and J by 10 bases, leaving 16 bases between them. Germline CDR1 reads SGHTA; CDR2 reads FQGNSA. The CDR3, as DNA: TGTGCCAGCAGCTTAGCAGGGGTCGACGTGAGATCACCCCTCCACTTT. This sequence encodes CASSLAGVDVRSPLHF.

This clonotype was picked up many times. The chain carries TRBV4-2 and TRBJ2-3; possible D gene TRBD2, 6 bases. Germline-derived CDR1 and CDR2 are LGHNA and YNFKEQ. The CDR3 extends over 15 amino acids. Trimming shortened V by 4 bases and J by 2 bases, and 13 bases separated the two germline ends. The DNA for the CDR3 is TGTGCCAGCAGCCCCACCGGGGGAAACACAGATACGCAGTATTTT. It encodes CASSPTGGNTDTQYF.